The 32 T cell receptor beta chains listed next were all sequenced from one sample in a study of shared clonotypes between healthy human individuals. CD45RO-negative cells were positively selected for CCR7, leaving out terminally differentiated effector memory CD45RA+ cells. Sequencing used immunoSEQ multiplex PCR; TCRdb keeps in-frame clones, though not all of them. Seen here are about 2,200,000 clones, 93% observed once, and the top ten hold 1.5% to 2%. Sequenced sample: naive CD8+ T cells from PBMCs. Receptors were obtained from a man between 18 and 29 years old in good health. Some clones in this sample may be carry-over from other donors' samples.

V and J are TRBV7-9 and TRBJ2-7; D is tentatively TRBD1 or TRBD2 (5 bases each). Trimming removed 5 bases from V and 6 bases from J, with 20 bases in between. The V gene's germline CDR1 is SEHNR and CDR2 FQNEAQ (reference sequence). The CDR3 extends over 15 amino acids. The CDR3 loop is CASSERTPGRFEQYF. The DNA for the CDR3 is TGTGCCAGCAGCGAAAGGACGCCGGGGCGGTTCGAGCAGTACTTC.

The V and J genes are TRBV27 and TRBJ2-1; D may be TRBD1 (5 bases). Germline CDR1 reads MNHEY; CDR2 reads SMNVEV (reference sequence). This CDR3 spans 15 amino acids. The germline V and J ends were trimmed by 0 bases and 4 bases, with 10 bases remaining between them. CDR3 sequence reads: CASSLSAGMYNEQFF. The DNA for the CDR3 is TGTGCCAGCAGTTTATCTGCAGGGATGTACAATGAGCAGTTCTTC.

This sequence joins TRBV9 and TRBJ2-5; possibly TRBD2 for D (5 bases). Looked up from germline, CDR1 is SGDLS and CDR2 is YYNGEE. The CDR3 has 14 amino acids. V lost 3 bases and J lost 5, with 14 bases in between. CDR3 DNA: TGTGCCAGCAGCGCCTCTTCAGAGCGGGAGACCCAGTACTTC. Protein sequence: CASSASSERETQYF.

This clone appeared once. This rearrangement joins TRBV30 to TRBJ2-7; tentative D call: TRBD2 (6 bases). In germline, CDR1 is GTSNPN, CDR2 SVGIG (reference sequence). There are 13 residues in the CDR3. CDR3 residues: CAEGPTSSYEQYF. CDR3 in DNA: TGTGCGGAGGGCCCTACGAGCTCCTACGAGCAGTACTTC. The full variable domain, with the rest looked up from reference TRBV30 and TRBJ2-7, is SQTIHQWPATLVQPVGSPLSLECTVEGTSNPNLYWYRQAAGRGLQLLFYSVGIGQISSEVPQNLSASRPQDRQFILSSKKLLLSDSGFYLCAEGPTSSYEQYFGPGTRLTVT.

V and J are TRBV6-6 and TRBJ1-3; D possibly corresponds to TRBD1 (6 bases). The length of the CDR3 is 14 residues. Germline V gene lookup returns CDR1 MNHNY and CDR2 SVGAGI (reference sequence). The V and J ends lost 4 bases and 7 bases respectively, with 14 bases between them. The DNA for the CDR3 is TGTGCCAGCAGTTCAGACAGGTTGGGTAACACCATATATTTT. Amino acid sequence: CASSSDRLGNTIYF.

As regards this clone: This specimen includes other DNA sequences encoding the same CDR3. The chain uses TRBV7-9 and TRBJ2-1; D uncertain. Germline V CDR1 and CDR2: SEHNR, FQNEAQ (reference sequence). The CDR3 sequence is 13 residues long. The germline V and J ends were trimmed by 5 bases and 4 bases, with 9 bases remaining between them. This CDR3 is CASSPTSYNEQFF. DNA of the CDR3: TGTGCCAGCAGCCCGACCTCATACAATGAGCAGTTCTTC.

The chain employs TRBV19 and TRBJ2-7; 7 nucleotides align to TRBD1. Per germline, CDR1 LNHDA and CDR2 SQIVND (reference sequence). The V and J ends lost 5 bases and 6 bases, in that order; junction bases with no gene match: 13. The CDR3 spans 15 residues. The CDR3 is CASSPLWTGLSEQYF. The CDR3 DNA follows: TGTGCCAGTAGTCCCCTTTGGACAGGTCTCTCCGAGCAGTACTTC.

The rearrangement uses TRBV6-5 and TRBJ2-7; D remains unclear. The CDR3 has 14 amino acids. Trimming pared 5 bases from V and 0 bases from J, leaving 11 bases between. The germline gives CDR1 MNHEY, CDR2 SVGAGI. The CDR3 loop reads CASSPRKASYEQYF. DNA for the CDR3: TGTGCCAGCAGTCCCCGTAAGGCCTCCTACGAGCAGTACTTC.

J is TRBJ2-1 and V is TRBV4-3, with TRBD2 matching 13 bases. The trim removed 4 bases at V and 7 bases at J, leaving 7 bases unmatched. From germline, CDR1 is LGHNA and CDR2 YSLEER. The CDR3 is 16 amino acids. CDR3 DNA: TGCGCCAGCAGCCCGAGGACTAGCGGGAGCTGGAATGAGCAGTTCTTC. It codes for CASSPRTSGSWNEQFF.

The genes are TRBV21-1 and TRBJ1-3; the table calls TRBD1, which could not be checked here. TRBV21-1 is a known pseudogene. The CDR3 has 15 amino acids. The CDR3 reads CASSIEDREAGTIYF. CDR3 in DNA: TGTGCCAGCAGCATTGAGGACAGGGAGGCCGGCACCATATATTTT.

The chain couples TRBV27 to TRBJ2-3; D is uncertain. Trimming stripped 3 bases from V and 4 bases from J, with 14 bases between. Germline CDR1 is MNHEY and CDR2 is SMNVEV (reference sequence). This CDR3 comprises 15 residues. The DNA of the CDR3 is TGTGCCAGCAGTTTCTCCGGATTTGGTGCAGATACGCAGTATTTT. Residues: CASSFSGFGADTQYF.

The DNA of the CDR3 is TGTGCCTGGAATGGGGGTGGAGAGTCACCCCTCCACTTT. This translates into CAWNGGGESPLHF. This sequence joins TRBV30 and TRBJ1-6; perhaps TRBD1 as D (5 bases). Looked up from germline, CDR1 is GTSNPN and CDR2 is SVGIG (reference sequence). This CDR3 region has 13 residues. Trimming took off 4 bases at V and 10 bases at J, with 14 bases between the two ends.

J is TRBJ2-2 and V is TRBV5-1; 8 nucleotides align to TRBD1. With V trimmed by 3 bases and J by 8 bases, 9 bases remained unmatched. This CDR3 comprises 15 residues. Per the germline V gene, CDR1 is SGHRS and CDR2 is YFSETQ. The CDR3 bases are TGCGCCAGCAGCTGGACGACAGGGGCGGCGGGGGAGCTGTTTTTT. It yields the protein CASSWTTGAAGELFF.

CDR3 sequence: CASSLNWDATGELFF. The CDR3 coding sequence is TGTGCCAGCAGTTTAAATTGGGACGCCACCGGGGAGCTGTTTTTT. The chain is built from TRBV28 and TRBJ2-2, with D possibly called TRBD1 or TRBD2 (5 bases each). The germline V and J ends were trimmed by 2 bases and 4 bases, with 11 bases remaining between them. This CDR3 comprises 15 residues. Per the germline V gene, CDR1 is MDHEN and CDR2 is SYDVKM.

The CDR3 reads CASSQGQTPNYGYTF. The CDR3 region has the DNA TGTGCCAGCAGTCAAGGACAGACCCCTAACTATGGCTACACCTTC. The V and J genes are TRBV2 and TRBJ1-2, with a weak D call TRBD1 (6 bases). CDR1 and CDR2 (germline): SNHLY, FYNNEI. This CDR3 has 15 residues. Deletions cut 5 bases from V and 0 bases from J, with 13 bases between.

The gene calls are TRBV11-2 and TRBJ1-5; 7 positions match TRBD1. The CDR3 loop spans 15 amino acids. J was trimmed by 5 bases and V by 1 base; bases with no gene match: 5. The germline V gene has CDR1 SGHAT and CDR2 FQNNGV. The CDR3 loop is CASSLGPRGDQPQHF. The CDR3 DNA reads as TGTGCCAGCAGCTTAGGCCCCAGGGGGGATCAGCCCCAGCATTTT.

The chain joins TRBV5-1 to TRBJ2-1; unclear D gene. This CDR3 comprises 15 residues. Germline V gene data show CDR1 as SGHRS and CDR2 as YFSETQ. Trimming removed 1 base at V and 0 bases at J, with 8 bases between. In nucleotides, the CDR3 is TGCGCCAGCAGCTTGAAAGCGAGCTCCTACAATGAGCAGTTCTTC. It translates to CASSLKASSYNEQFF.

The rearrangement joins TRBV4-2 to TRBJ1-5, with D perhaps matching TRBD1 (5 bases). The CDR3 extends over 18 amino acids. Looked up from germline, CDR1 is LGHNA and CDR2 is YNFKEQ. Trimming removed 3 bases from V and 0 bases from J, with 18 bases in between. As DNA, the CDR3 is TGTGCCAGCAGCCAGGTTTCCCGGGACGGTTATAGCAATCAGCCCCAGCATTTT. Protein sequence: CASSQVSRDGYSNQPQHF.

The chain couples TRBV28 to TRBJ2-1, with D perhaps matching TRBD1 (5 bases). Germline values: CDR1 MDHEN, CDR2 SYDVKM. This CDR3 is 16 amino acids long. V dropped 7 bases and J dropped 3 bases, with 19 bases sitting between them. DNA for the CDR3: TGTGCCAGCACCTTGGGGCAGCCACCTTACTACAATGAGCAGTTCTTC. Translated, it gives CASTLGQPPYYNEQFF.

The chain combines TRBV19 with TRBJ1-5; unclear D gene. The CDR3 totals 11 residues. Germline V gene lookup returns CDR1 LNHDA and CDR2 SQIVND (reference sequence). V lost 1 base and J lost 15, with 10 bases in between. For the CDR3, the DNA is TGTGCCAGTAGTATAGCCGGGCCACTGCATTTT. It yields the protein CASSIAGPLHF.

The rearrangement links TRBV15 to TRBJ1-3, with TRBD1 as a possible D gene (6 bases). The V and J ends lost 1 base and 2 bases respectively, with 15 bases between them. The CDR3 totals 17 residues. Per germline, CDR1 LNHNV and CDR2 YYDKDF (reference sequence). The CDR3: CATSRARRGSTGNTIYF. The CDR3 DNA is TGTGCCACCAGCAGAGCCAGAAGGGGGAGCACTGGAAACACCATATATTTT.

About this clone itself: Distinct nucleotide sequences in the sample also encode this CDR3. The chain is built from TRBV27 and TRBJ2-7; 10 bases map to TRBD2. Germline V lookup: CDR1 MNHEY, CDR2 SMNVEV (reference sequence). CDR3 length: 15 amino acids. Germline trimming cut 1 base from V and 0 bases from J; bases unmatched to any gene: 0. CDR3 nucleotides: TGTGCCAGCAGTTTATTAGCGGGAGGCTCCTACGAGCAGTACTTC. Its translation is CASSLLAGGSYEQYF.

V usage is TRBV5-1 and J usage is TRBJ1-2; D is unclear. Germline V gene lookup returns CDR1 SGHRS and CDR2 YFSETQ. This CDR3 is built from 17 residues. V lost 0 bases and J lost 8, with 23 bases in between. The CDR3, as DNA: TGCGCCAGCAGCTTGGACGGGCGATTGGACGGGGTATTAGGCTACACCTTC. It is translated as CASSLDGRLDGVLGYTF.

V is TRBV13 and J is TRBJ2-7; D not resolved. CDR1 and CDR2 from the germline V gene are PRHDT and FYEKMQ (reference sequence). Trimming pared 8 bases from V and 3 bases from J, leaving 11 bases between. This CDR3 has 12 amino acids. The CDR3 nucleotides are TGTGCCAGCTCTGGACCCGGCTACGAGCAGTACTTC. Protein product: CASSGPGYEQYF. Together with reference TRBV13 and TRBJ2-7, the CDR3 gives the full variable domain: AAGVIQSPRHLIKEKRETATLKCYPIPRHDTVYWYQQGPGQDPQFLISFYEKMQSDKGSIPDRFSAQQFSDYHSELNMSSLELGDSALYFCASSGPGYEQYFGPGTRLTVT.

Comments on this clone: The sample carries other DNA sequences with the same CDR3. The chain employs TRBV4-1 and TRBJ1-2; D uncertain. The germline CDR1 and CDR2 sequences are MGHRA and YSYEKL. The CDR3 is 15 residues long. V lost 0 bases to trimming and J lost 1 base, with 9 bases between them. CDR3 amino acids: CASSQDRAVNYGYTF. The CDR3, as DNA: TGCGCCAGCAGCCAAGATCGAGCAGTTAACTATGGCTACACCTTC.

The rearrangement links TRBV28 to TRBJ2-2; 9 bases align to TRBD2. The CDR3 is 17 residues long. V was pared by 10 bases and J by 3 bases, with 15 bases of the junction left unmatched. CDR1 is MDHEN and CDR2 is SYDVKM in the germline V gene. The chain's CDR3 is CATAGGREGRHTGELFF. In DNA, the CDR3 is TGTGCCACCGCGGGGGGGCGGGAGGGCCGTCACACCGGGGAGCTGTTTTTT.

The gene calls are TRBV7-9 and TRBJ1-2; D remains ambiguous. CDR3 length: 13 amino acids. CDR1 is SEHNR, CDR2 FQNEAQ, per germline (reference sequence). Trimming took off 1 base at V and 6 bases at J, with 9 bases between the two ends. CDR3 coding DNA: TGTGCCAGCAGCTTAGGCCCCGGGGATGGCTACACCTTC. This translates into CASSLGPGDGYTF.

The genes are TRBV7-9 and TRBJ1-5, with D perhaps TRBD1 (5 bases). Trimming shortened V by 0 bases and J by 16 bases, and 10 bases separated the two germline ends. The germline CDR1 and CDR2 sequences are SEHNR and FQNEAQ (reference sequence). The CDR3 length is 11 residues. CDR3 nucleotides: TGTGCCAGCAGCTTAGCACAGGAATTACATTTT. Protein: CASSLAQELHF.

The rearrangement links TRBV27 to TRBJ2-5; D is ambiguous. V was trimmed by 6 bases and J by 1 base, leaving 12 bases between them. Germline-derived CDR1 and CDR2 are MNHEY and SMNVEV (reference sequence). The CDR3 has 14 amino acids. The CDR3 loop is CASSPQMTQETQYF. The DNA of the CDR3 is TGTGCCAGCAGCCCACAGATGACCCAAGAGACCCAGTACTTC.

In this sample, this clone turned up once. V is TRBV13 and J is TRBJ2-1, with unresolved D. V was trimmed by 2 bases and J by 3 bases, leaving 8 bases between them. The germline V gene has CDR1 PRHDT and CDR2 FYEKMQ (reference sequence). This CDR3 is built from 14 residues. CDR3 amino acids: CASSLPGYYNEQFF. CDR3 nucleotide sequence: TGTGCCAGCAGCTTACCAGGCTACTACAATGAGCAGTTCTTC.

Remarks on this clone: The same CDR3 arises from other DNA sequences in this sample as well. This chain connects TRBV10-1 to TRBJ2-5; 11 bases are a match to TRBD2. After removal of 3 bases from V and 1 base from J, the junction contained 1 base not matched to a gene. CDR1 is WNHNN and CDR2 is SYGVQD in the germline V gene (reference sequence). The CDR3 has 15 amino acids. This CDR3 reads CASSEGLAGQETQYF. The CDR3 DNA sequence: TGCGCCAGCAGTGAAGGACTAGCGGGCCAAGAGACCCAGTACTTC.

The V gene is TRBV28, the J gene TRBJ2-7, with 10 bases aligning to TRBD2. The length of the CDR3 is 16 residues. Looked up from germline, CDR1 is MDHEN and CDR2 is SYDVKM. V lost 3 bases to trimming and J lost 4 bases; unmatched junction nucleotides: 9. For the CDR3, the DNA is TGTGCCAGCAGTTTTTCTCCTAGCGGGAGTTGGTACGAGCAGTACTTC. It encodes CASSFSPSGSWYEQYF.